This T cell receptor beta chain comes out of a study of blood T cell repertoires in COVID-19. This table comes from immunoSEQ multiplex PCR, and its TCRdb copy is limited to in-frame clones, with some not included. The repertoire holds about 130,000 clones, with approximately 85% as singletons. It was during active infection that Seattle patients were enrolled and then longitudinally followed. The CDR3 has 15 residues. The junction had 7 bases not matched to a gene; V was cut back by 0 bases and J by 4 bases. Germline loops: CDR1 SGDLS, CDR2 YYNGEE. This clonotype was sampled from an elderly woman with COVID-19, enrolled during active disease. Sequenced input: peripheral blood. V is TRBV9 and J is TRBJ2-7; 7 nucleotides line up with TRBD2. This chain's CDR3 is CASSVAPSLAYEQYF. Here the CDR3 DNA reads TGTGCCAGCAGCGTAGCTCCCTCACTAGCGTACGAGCAGTACTTC.